A single sample gave rise to the 21 T cell receptor beta chains below, sequenced in a study of beta chain features in type 1 diabetes. All of the isolated RNA was reverse transcribed, so expressed TCRB transcripts were sequenced. Sequenced by immunoSEQ multiplex PCR; TCRdb stores in-frame clones only, minus some. The sample consists of 200,000 to 250,000 clones, 9.6% of them appearing once. Material for sequencing was naive CD4+ T cells from blood. The receptors were gathered from a young woman in good health.

This clone has a handful of counts. The chain carries TRBV14 and TRBJ1-1; D not resolved. The CDR3 is made up of 13 amino acids. Per germline, CDR1 SGHDN and CDR2 FVKESK. V lost 8 bases, J lost 1 base, and 11 bases lay in between. In DNA form, the CDR3 reads TGTGCCAGCTCTATACAGCAGAACACTGAAGCTTTCTTT. This translates into CASSIQQNTEAFF.

This clone has more than one count but fewer than ten. The CDR3 region is CASSLRPWDTRGAEAFF. CDR3 DNA: TGTGCCAGCAGCTTGAGGCCCTGGGACACCAGGGGAGCTGAAGCTTTCTTT. V and J are TRBV5-4 and TRBJ1-1; weak D call: TRBD1 (6 bases). The CDR3 runs to 17 residues. V gave up 1 base and J gave up 6 bases, with 22 bases separating them. From germline, CDR1 is SGHNT and CDR2 YYREEE (reference sequence).

This clone was seen more than once but under ten times. The gene calls are TRBV7-2 and TRBJ1-1; possibly TRBD1 for D (5 bases). The V and J ends lost 6 bases and 0 bases respectively, with 17 bases between them. The CDR3 consists of 16 residues. Germline V gene sequence: CDR1 SGHTA, CDR2 FQGNSA. The CDR3 coding sequence is TGTGCCAGCAGATCTAGACCCAGGGATTTGAACACTGAAGCTTTCTTT. Translating it yields CASRSRPRDLNTEAFF.

This clone was recorded a few times. V is TRBV4-1 and J is TRBJ2-7, with 7 bases fitting TRBD2. Germline V CDR1 and CDR2: MGHRA, YSYEKL. The J segment lost 6 bases and the V segment lost 0 bases, leaving 5 bases of the junction unmatched. This CDR3 comprises 14 residues. CDR3 amino acids: CASSQDEGRVEQYF. The CDR3 DNA sequence: TGCGCCAGCAGCCAAGATGAGGGGAGGGTCGAGCAGTACTTC.

This clone was observed a few times. CDR3 coding DNA: TGTGCCAGCTCACCTACATCCGACAGGGAGACTACAGATACGCAGTATTTT. Protein: CASSPTSDRETTDTQYF. The chain links TRBV18 to TRBJ2-3; 7 bases fit TRBD1. The CDR3 extends over 17 amino acids. After removal of 3 bases from V and 3 bases from J, the junction contained 12 bases not matched to a gene. Germline assignment: CDR1 KGHSH and CDR2 LQKENI.

The chain carries TRBV6-1 and TRBJ1-3; D gene uncertain. The ends were cut back, 6 bases at V and 2 bases at J, with 8 bases in the middle. Germline V lookup: CDR1 MNHNS, CDR2 SASEGT. The CDR3 sequence is 13 residues long. CDR3 nucleotides: TGTGCCAGCAGGGTTTCAGCTGGAAACACCATATATTTT. The encoded protein is CASRVSAGNTIYF.

The V gene is TRBV2, the J gene TRBJ2-1, with TRBD2 matching over 11 bases. V trimming: 4 bases; J trimming: 8 bases; junction bases outside the gene matches: 4. This CDR3 has 14 amino acids. Germline CDR1 and CDR2: SNHLY and FYNNEI. The chain's CDR3 is CASSAWGLADEQFF. In DNA, the CDR3 is TGTGCCAGCAGTGCATGGGGACTAGCGGATGAGCAGTTCTTC.

The chain couples TRBV25-1 to TRBJ2-2; 10 positions match TRBD2. Trimming at V came to 6 bases and at J to 0 bases, leaving 7 bases not matched to a gene. The CDR3 has 17 residues. From germline, CDR1 is MGHDK and CDR2 SYGVNS. The CDR3 DNA follows: TGTGCCAGCAGAAGGGGGAGCGGGAGGGCGAACACCGGGGAGCTGTTTTTT. It translates to CASRRGSGRANTGELFF.

This sequence joins TRBV27 and TRBJ1-1, with unresolved D. The CDR3 loop spans 13 amino acids. The V end was cut by 3 bases, the J end by 7 bases, with 12 bases between. Germline V CDR1 and CDR2: MNHEY, SMNVEV (reference sequence). The CDR3, as DNA: TGTGCCAGCAGTTTCAGGAACCTGGGTGAAGCTTTCTTT. Amino acids: CASSFRNLGEAFF.

V is TRBV6-1 and J is TRBJ2-1; 9 bases are a match to TRBD1. The germline V gene encodes CDR1 MNHNS and CDR2 SASEGT. This CDR3 contains 15 residues. The V segment lost 7 bases and the J segment 0 bases; nucleotides outside the gene matches: 4. The CDR3: CASKQGAFSYNEQFF. CDR3 nucleotide sequence: TGTGCCAGCAAACAGGGGGCTTTCTCCTACAATGAGCAGTTCTTC.

This chain uses TRBV5-4 with TRBJ2-7; 12 bases are shared with TRBD2. The V gene's germline CDR1 is SGHNT and CDR2 YYREEE (reference sequence). Germline trimming cut 0 bases from V and 5 bases from J; bases unmatched to any gene: 9. This CDR3 has 17 residues. The CDR3 sequence: CASSLVRTSGAMDEQYF. The CDR3 nucleotides read TGTGCCAGCAGCTTGGTTAGGACTAGCGGGGCCATGGACGAGCAGTACTTC.

This clone was observed a handful of times. The rearrangement links TRBV18 to TRBJ2-7; TRBD2 matches at 7 bases. V shed 6 bases, J shed 4 bases, and the junction held 12 bases outside the gene matches. The CDR3 consists of 15 residues. Germline-derived CDR1 and CDR2 are KGHSH and LQKENI. This CDR3 reads CASSPIQASGYEQYF. The CDR3 DNA reads as TGTGCCAGCTCTCCTATACAGGCTAGCGGATACGAGCAGTACTTC.

This clone was counted a few times. This chain connects TRBV5-4 to TRBJ2-5; 8 bases are shared with TRBD1. Per germline, CDR1 SGHNT and CDR2 YYREEE (reference sequence). V trimming: 1 base; J trimming: 5 bases; junction bases outside the gene matches: 13. The CDR3 length is 17 residues. CDR3 sequence: CASSLKGQGRVRETQYF. The CDR3, as DNA: TGTGCCAGCAGCTTGAAAGGACAGGGAAGAGTAAGGGAGACCCAGTACTTC.

In this sample, this clone turned up a few times. This sequence joins TRBV10-1 and TRBJ2-7, with 8 nucleotides matching TRBD2. Germline assignment: CDR1 WNHNN and CDR2 SYGVQD (reference sequence). The CDR3 spans 17 residues. The V segment lost 0 bases and the J segment 4 bases; nucleotides outside the gene matches: 11. This CDR3 is CASSESTPGGEPYEQYF. Here the CDR3 DNA reads TGCGCCAGCAGTGAGTCGACCCCGGGAGGGGAGCCTTACGAGCAGTACTTC.

This chain connects TRBV5-6 to TRBJ2-7; 10 bases match TRBD2. V lost 0 bases and J lost 2; bases outside the gene matches: 2. Germline V gene data show CDR1 as SGHDT and CDR2 as YYEEEE. The CDR3 totals 15 residues. The CDR3 sequence: CASSLGLAGAYEQYF. In nucleotides, the CDR3 is TGTGCCAGCAGCTTGGGACTAGCGGGCGCCTACGAGCAGTACTTC. Full variable domain (remainder filled in from reference TRBV5-6 and TRBJ2-7): DAGVTQSPTHLIKTRGQQVTLRCSPKSGHDTVSWYQQALGQGPQFIFQYYEEEERQRGNFPDRFSGHQFPNYSSELNVNALLLGDSALYLCASSLGLAGAYEQYFGPGTRLTVT.

This clone was detected a few times. This chain joins TRBV5-1 and TRBJ2-5; 9 bases fit TRBD1. The J call may be faulty, since TRBJ2-7 better matches the DNA end. Germline V gene data show CDR1 as SGHRS and CDR2 as YFSETQ. This CDR3 comprises 15 residues. This CDR3 is CASSWFIGTGNEQYF. The CDR3 DNA sequence: TGCGCCAGCAGCTGGTTTATCGGGACAGGGAACGAGCAGTACTTC.

The chain links TRBV5-6 to TRBJ1-1, with D tentatively TRBD1 (5 bases). V lost 4 bases, J lost 4 bases, and 14 bases lay in between. This CDR3 spans 14 amino acids. The germline V gene has CDR1 SGHDT and CDR2 YYEEEE. The CDR3 sequence is CASSIHGGFTEAFF. CDR3 nucleotide sequence: TGTGCCAGCAGCATCCATGGGGGGTTCACTGAAGCTTTCTTT.

This clone occurred a few times. The chain links TRBV12-5 to TRBJ2-7; 7 bases agree with TRBD2. CDR1 is LGHNT, CDR2 FRNRAP, per germline. Trimming removed 0 bases from V and 1 base from J; junction bases left unmatched: 9. The CDR3 loop spans 17 amino acids. CDR3 nucleotide sequence: TGTGCTAGTGGTTTGGTGATGCTGGCGGGGGAATCCTACGAGCAGTACTTC. This sequence encodes CASGLVMLAGESYEQYF.

This clone was recorded a few times. The chain is built from TRBV27 and TRBJ2-7; TRBD2 matches at 12 bases. Germline assignment: CDR1 MNHEY and CDR2 SMNVEV (reference sequence). The V segment lost 6 bases and the J segment 5 bases; nucleotides outside the gene matches: 11. The CDR3 has 16 residues. This CDR3 reads CASSLAGGLSIHEQYF. The DNA of the CDR3 is TGTGCCAGCAGCCTAGCGGGAGGGCTTAGCATCCACGAGCAGTACTTC.

In its sample, this clone was seen a few times. V gene TRBV27 combines with J gene TRBJ1-5, with a weak D call TRBD1 (6 bases). The CDR3 contains 14 residues. V lost 5 bases and J 6 bases, leaving 14 bases between the germline ends. The V gene's germline CDR1 is MNHEY and CDR2 SMNVEV (reference sequence). The CDR3 region has the DNA TGTGCCAGCAGTCACAGGGCCACGGGTCAGCCCCAGCATTTT. This translates into CASSHRATGQPQHF.

The chain employs TRBV6-5 and TRBJ1-5; D might be TRBD1 (6 bases). This CDR3 is built from 14 residues. From germline, CDR1 is MNHEY and CDR2 SVGAGI. The CDR3 loop reads CAVKGGNDNQPQHF. DNA for the CDR3: TGTGCGGTTAAGGGGGGGAACGACAATCAGCCCCAGCATTTT.